The rows below give T cell receptor beta chains drawn from one sample of a study of blood T cell repertoires in COVID-19. The table came from immunoSEQ multiplex PCR; TCRdb's copy has only in-frame clones and leaves some out. The table has a few hundred thousand clones, about 88% seen once. The sample was peripheral blood. The source is a man in his 60s who had recovered from COVID-19. CDR3s include the opening cysteine and the closing phenylalanine or tryptophan. D genes are given only for firm matches. For some rows the clone size is stated as once, few or many, or as a class when expanded; others skip it.

D gene	clone size	V gene	J gene	CDR3 protein	CDR3 DNA
TRBD1	.	TRBV6-5	TRBJ1-1	CASRTGTGSQAFF	TGTGCCAGCAGAACCGGGACAGGGAGCCAAGCTTTCTTT
.	.	TRBV7-6	TRBJ2-5	CASSLETGLQETQYF	TGTGCCAGCAGCTTAGAGACGGGACTCCAAGAGACCCAGTACTTC
.	once	TRBV29-1	TRBJ2-7	CSAEGSGQFEQYF	TGCAGCGCTGAAGGCAGTGGACAGTTCGAGCAGTACTTC
.	.	TRBV11-2	TRBJ1-1	CASSLAYTEAFF	TGTGCCAGCAGCTTAGCCTACACTGAAGCTTTCTTT
.	.	TRBV3-1/TRBV3-2	TRBJ2-3	CASSQGGGEGTDTQYF	TGTGCCAGCAGCCAAGGTGGCGGGGAAGGGACAGATACGCAGTATTTT
.	.	TRBV5-1	TRBJ1-3	CASSLSAGAGNTIYF	TGCGCCAGCAGCTTGAGTGCAGGGGCTGGAAACACCATATATTTT
.	.	TRBV6-5	TRBJ1-2	CATSQATEINYGYTF	TGTGCCACCTCCCAAGCGACAGAAATTAACTATGGCTACACCTTC
.	.	TRBV6-5	TRBJ1-1	CASSTQTEAFF	TGTGCCAGCAGTACCCAGACTGAAGCTTTCTTT
.	.	TRBV5-1	TRBJ1-6	CASSPDTSVGYSPLHF	TGCGCCAGCAGCCCGGACACCTCGGTGGGGTATTCACCCCTCCACTTT
TRBD1	.	TRBV19	TRBJ2-7	CASSYKGTGGEQYF	TGTGCCAGTAGTTACAAGGGAACAGGGGGCGAGCAGTACTTC
TRBD2	.	TRBV7-8	TRBJ2-7	CASSLGASGGSNSYEQYF	TGTGCCAGCAGCTTAGGGGCTAGCGGGGGGTCCAACTCCTACGAGCAGTACTTC
TRBD2	.	TRBV9	TRBJ2-3	CASSGLAGATDTQYF	TGTGCCAGCAGCGGTTTAGCGGGGGCCACAGATACGCAGTATTTT
.	.	TRBV7-9	TRBJ1-3	CASSIQGNTIYF	TGTGCCAGCAGCATACAGGGAAACACCATATATTTT
TRBD1	once	TRBV9	TRBJ2-2	CASRAGTGGTGELFF	TGTGCCAGCAGGGCGGGGACAGGGGGCACGGGGGAGCTGTTTTTT
.	.	TRBV6-2/TRBV6-3	TRBJ1-2	CASSYGFLRGRGYGYTF	TGTGCCAGCAGTTACGGTTTTCTACGGGGTCGGGGCTATGGCTACACCTTC
.	.	TRBV5-5	TRBJ1-2	CASSFQLALGYTF	TGTGCCAGCAGCTTTCAATTAGCTCTTGGCTACACCTTC
TRBD2	once	TRBV5-4	TRBJ2-1	CASSLFTSGTYNEQFF	TGTGCCAGCAGCTTATTCACTAGCGGAACCTACAATGAGCAGTTCTTC
.	.	TRBV12-3/TRBV12-4	TRBJ2-7	CASSLGEDAEQYF	TGTGCCAGCAGTTTAGGGGAGGATGCCGAGCAGTACTTC
TRBD1	.	TRBV5-1	TRBJ1-3	CASSWTGGPSGNTIYF	TGCGCCAGCAGCTGGACAGGGGGCCCCTCTGGAAACACCATATATTTT
.	few	TRBV7-2	TRBJ2-7	CASSLGQYYEQYF	TGTGCCAGCAGCTTAGGACAGTACTACGAGCAGTACTTC
TRBD2	.	TRBV5-1	TRBJ2-3	CASSTSGTDTQYF	TGCGCCAGCAGTACTAGCGGCACAGATACGCAGTATTTT
TRBD2	.	TRBV7-9	TRBJ2-1	CASSSTRAGGNNEQFF	TGTGCCAGCAGCTCAACTCGCGCGGGGGGCAACAATGAGCAGTTCTTC
TRBD1	.	TRBV7-3	TRBJ2-1	CASSLRPPGQSYNEQFF	TGTGCCAGCAGCTTAAGGCCACCGGGACAGTCCTACAATGAGCAGTTCTTC
.	.	TRBV11-1	TRBJ2-7	CASSLHRGPSYEQYF	TGTGCCAGCAGCTTACATAGGGGCCCCTCATACGAGCAGTACTTC
.	.	TRBV29-1	TRBJ1-3	CSVVVRTSGNTIYF	TGCAGCGTTGTAGTCCGAACCTCTGGAAACACCATATATTTT
TRBD1	once	TRBV7-9	TRBJ2-1	CASSRWDRGHEQFF	TGTGCCAGCAGCCGGTGGGACAGGGGGCATGAGCAGTTCTTC
.	.	TRBV12-3/TRBV12-4	TRBJ1-1	CASSLVGAEAFF	TGTGCCAGCAGTTTAGTGGGAGCTGAAGCTTTCTTT
.	once	TRBV2	TRBJ1-6	CASSEGASSYNSPLHF	TGTGCCAGCAGTGAAGGGGCGAGCTCCTATAATTCACCCCTCCACTTT
.	.	TRBV7-2	TRBJ2-3	CASSRPGGTSTDTQYF	TGTGCCAGCAGCCGCCCTGGGGGCACGTCCACAGATACGCAGTATTTT
TRBD1	.	TRBV19	TRBJ1-5	CATLPTQGAVAGNQPQHF	TGTGCCACCTTACCAACGCAGGGGGCTGTCGCCGGCAATCAGCCCCAGCATTTT
.	.	TRBV6-5	TRBJ1-2	CASTRDMQGYTF	TGTGCCAGCACCCGGGACATGCAAGGCTACACCTTC
.	.	TRBV20-1	TRBJ2-3	CSASSPPGGNTQYF	TGCAGTGCTAGTTCTCCCCCGGGCGGGAATACGCAGTATTTT
.	.	TRBV19	TRBJ1-1	CASSKDRINTEAFF	TGTGCCAGTAGTAAGGACAGAATTAACACTGAAGCTTTCTTT
TRBD1	.	TRBV9	TRBJ2-7	CASSDSPLRQGYYEQYF	TGTGCCAGCAGCGATTCCCCTCTCCGACAGGGTTACTACGAGCAGTACTTC
.	.	TRBV5-1	TRBJ2-3	CASSPTGPPATQYF	TGCGCCAGCAGCCCCACAGGGCCCCCAGCTACGCAGTATTTT
.	once	TRBV18	TRBJ1-2	CASSPDRGGGGYTF	TGTGCCAGCTCACCAGACCGCGGGGGCGGTGGCTACACCTTC
TRBD1	.	TRBV29-1	TRBJ2-2	CSARDSHTGELFF	TGCAGCGCACGGGACAGTCACACCGGGGAGCTGTTTTTT
.	.	TRBV15	TRBJ2-5	CATSRDLRRTWETQYF	TGTGCCACCAGCAGAGATCTCCGCCGGACTTGGGAGACCCAGTACTTC
TRBD2	.	TRBV6-6	TRBJ2-7	CASGGGGATYEQYF	TGTGCCAGCGGAGGCGGGGGGGCTACCTACGAGCAGTACTTC
TRBD1	.	TRBV5-4	TRBJ2-7	CASSFWAGGEQYF	TGTGCCAGCAGCTTTTGGGCAGGGGGCGAGCAGTACTTC
TRBD1	.	TRBV2	TRBJ1-5	CASSDLDRDDQPQHF	TGTGCCAGCAGTGACTTGGACAGGGACGATCAGCCCCAGCATTTT
TRBD2	.	TRBV25-1	TRBJ2-1	CASSEPGLADNEQFF	TGTGCCAGCAGTGAACCGGGACTAGCGGACAATGAGCAGTTCTTC
TRBD1	once	TRBV30	TRBJ1-6	CAWSRGTGSVSPLHF	TGTGCCTGGAGTAGGGGGACAGGGTCGGTTTCACCCCTCCACTTT
.	.	TRBV7-6	TRBJ2-7	CASSLATGSSYEQYF	TGTGCCAGCAGCTTAGCCACGGGAAGCTCCTACGAGCAGTACTTC
.	few	TRBV5-1	TRBJ1-1	CASSNADEAFF	TGCGCCAGCAGCAATGCGGATGAAGCTTTCTTT
TRBD2	.	TRBV10-3	TRBJ2-1	CAISESIRLAGYNEQFF	TGTGCCATCAGTGAGTCGATAAGACTAGCAGGATACAATGAGCAGTTCTTC
TRBD2	.	TRBV18	TRBJ2-4	CASSRRLAGARLAKNIQYF	TGTGCCAGCTCACGTCGACTAGCGGGGGCTAGACTAGCCAAAAACATTCAGTACTTC
.	.	TRBV5-1	TRBJ2-7	CASSEKAVTYEQYF	TGCGCCAGCAGCGAGAAAGCGGTTACCTACGAGCAGTACTTC